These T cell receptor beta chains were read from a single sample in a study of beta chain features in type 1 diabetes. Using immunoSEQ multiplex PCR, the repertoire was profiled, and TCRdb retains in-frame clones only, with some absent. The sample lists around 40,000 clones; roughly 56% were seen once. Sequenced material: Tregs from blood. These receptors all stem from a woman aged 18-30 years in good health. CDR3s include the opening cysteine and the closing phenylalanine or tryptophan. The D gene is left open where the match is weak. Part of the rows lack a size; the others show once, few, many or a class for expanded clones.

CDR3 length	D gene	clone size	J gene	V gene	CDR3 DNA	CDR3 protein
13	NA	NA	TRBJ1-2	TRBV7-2	TGTGCCAGCAGCTTAGAGGGAGGGCATGGCTACACCTTC	CASSLEGGHGYTF
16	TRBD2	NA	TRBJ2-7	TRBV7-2	TGTGCCAGCAGCTTAGGGCTAGCGGGAGTCTCCTACGAGCAGTACTTC	CASSLGLAGVSYEQYF
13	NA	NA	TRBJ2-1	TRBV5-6	TGTGCCCCGTACGTGGCGGCCTACAATGAGCAGTTCTTC	CAPYVAAYNEQFF
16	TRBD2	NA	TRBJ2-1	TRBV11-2	TGTGCCAGCAGCTTAGACTCGGCCGGGACTACCAATGAGCAGTTCTTC	CASSLDSAGTTNEQFF
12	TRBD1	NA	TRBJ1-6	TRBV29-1	TGCAGCGTTGGGGACAGCAATTCACCCCTCCACTTT	CSVGDSNSPLHF
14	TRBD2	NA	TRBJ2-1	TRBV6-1	TGTGCCAGCAGTGGAATAGCGGGAGCCAATGAGCAGTTCTTC	CASSGIAGANEQFF
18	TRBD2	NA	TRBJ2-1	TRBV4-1	TGCGCCAGCAGCCAAGTGCTAGCGGGAGTTAGTTTTGGTAATGAGCAGTTCTTC	CASSQVLAGVSFGNEQFF
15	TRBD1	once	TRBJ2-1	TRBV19	TGTGCCAGTAGTCAGGGGACAGGGTTCTACAATGAGCAGTTCTTC	CASSQGTGFYNEQFF
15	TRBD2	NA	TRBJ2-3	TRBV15	TGTGCCACCAGCGGAGGACTAGAAATGGTCGATACGCAGTATTTT	CATSGGLEMVDTQYF
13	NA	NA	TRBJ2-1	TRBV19	TGTGCCAGTAGTCTAGACTATGTCAATGAGCAGTTCTTC	CASSLDYVNEQFF
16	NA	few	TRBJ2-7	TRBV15	TGTGCCACCAGCAGAGATCCTGACAGAGCCCTCTACGAGCAGTACTTC	CATSRDPDRALYEQYF
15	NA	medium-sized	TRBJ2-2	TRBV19	TGTGCCAGTAGTATTGGCGGGTTGAACACCGGGGAGCTGTTTTTT	CASSIGGLNTGELFF
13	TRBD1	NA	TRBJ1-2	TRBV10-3	TGTGCCATCAGGACAGGGAGCGACTATGGCTACACCTTC	CAIRTGSDYGYTF
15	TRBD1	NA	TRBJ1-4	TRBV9	TGTGCCAGCAGCGCCAGGGGGTCAACTAATGAAAAACTGTTTTTT	CASSARGSTNEKLFF
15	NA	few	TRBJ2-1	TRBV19	TGTGCCAGTAGTTCCGAGGGACTGTCCTACAATGAGCAGTTCTTC	CASSSEGLSYNEQFF
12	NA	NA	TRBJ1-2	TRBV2	TGTGCCAGCAAAGTACAGGTCTTCGGCTACACCTTC	CASKVQVFGYTF
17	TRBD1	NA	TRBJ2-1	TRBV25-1	TGTGCCAGCAGGACCCTCCAAGCAGGGGGCTCCTACAATGAGCAGTTCTTC	CASRTLQAGGSYNEQFF
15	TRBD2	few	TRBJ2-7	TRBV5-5	TGTGCCAGCAGCTCCAGTCTAGCGGGGGCCTACGAGCAGTACTTC	CASSSSLAGAYEQYF
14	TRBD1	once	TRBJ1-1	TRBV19	TGTGCCAGTAACTACAGGGGGATTAACACTGAAGCTTTCTTT	CASNYRGINTEAFF
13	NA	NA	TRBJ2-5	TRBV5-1	TGCGCCAGCAGCTCAGAAGGCGGGGCGACCCAGTACTTC	CASSSEGGATQYF
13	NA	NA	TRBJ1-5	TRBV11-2	TGTGCCAGCAGCTCACAGGGCAATCAGCCCCAGCATTTT	CASSSQGNQPQHF
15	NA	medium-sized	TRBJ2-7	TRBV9	TGTGCCAGCAGCGTAGGGGGGGACGTCTACTACGAGCAGTACTTC	CASSVGGDVYYEQYF
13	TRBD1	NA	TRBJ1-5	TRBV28	TGTGCCAGCAGCCCTGACAGGGTTCAGCCCCAGCATTTT	CASSPDRVQPQHF
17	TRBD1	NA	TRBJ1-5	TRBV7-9	TGTGCCAGCAGCTTTACCGGGACAGGGAGCAGCAATCAGCCCCAGCATTTT	CASSFTGTGSSNQPQHF
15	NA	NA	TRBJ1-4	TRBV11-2	TGTGCCAGCAGCTTAGGGGGGGACACTAATGAAAAACTGTTTTTT	CASSLGGDTNEKLFF
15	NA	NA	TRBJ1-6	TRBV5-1	TGCGCCAGCAGCTTGTCCGGGATCTATAATTCACCCCTCCACTTT	CASSLSGIYNSPLHF
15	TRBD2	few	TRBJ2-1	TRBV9	TGTGCCAGCAGCCCTAGCGGGAGTTCCTACAATGAGCAGTTCTTC	CASSPSGSSYNEQFF
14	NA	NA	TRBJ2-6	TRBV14	TGTGCCAGCAGTAAGCAGGGAGGGGCCAACGTCCTGACTTTC	CASSKQGGANVLTF
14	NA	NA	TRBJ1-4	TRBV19	TGTGCCAGTAGTATACTCGGGTATAATGAAAAACTGTTTTTT	CASSILGYNEKLFF
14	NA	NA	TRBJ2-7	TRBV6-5	TGTGCCAGCAGAAAACACCAGACTGACTACGAGCAGTACTTC	CASRKHQTDYEQYF
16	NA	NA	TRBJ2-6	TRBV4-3	TGCGCCAGCAGCCATTACAGGGTCTCTGGGGCCAACGTCCTGACTTTC	CASSHYRVSGANVLTF
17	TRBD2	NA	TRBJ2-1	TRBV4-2	TGTGCCAGCAGCCAAGCCGGGACTAGCGGGAGTAAAGATGAGCAGTTCTTC	CASSQAGTSGSKDEQFF
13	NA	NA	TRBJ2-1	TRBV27	TGTGCCAGCAATGGACTGATTTACAATGAGCAGTTCTTC	CASNGLIYNEQFF
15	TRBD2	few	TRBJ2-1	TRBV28	TGTGCCAGCAGTTTAGGCGCTAGCGGGAGGGGGGAGCAGTTCTTC	CASSLGASGRGEQFF
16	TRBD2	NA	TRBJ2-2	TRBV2	TGTGCCAGCAGTGGAGGGGTAGCGGGGAACACCGGGGAGCTGTTTTTT	CASSGGVAGNTGELFF
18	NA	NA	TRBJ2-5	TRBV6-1	TGTGCCAGCAGTGAAGAACGATTCGGTACCTTAGGACTTGAGACCCAGTACTTC	CASSEERFGTLGLETQYF
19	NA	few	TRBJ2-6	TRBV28	TGTGCCAGCAGTTACCCCTCGGGCTACCTAGGGGTGGGGGCCAACGTCCTGACTTTC	CASSYPSGYLGVGANVLTF
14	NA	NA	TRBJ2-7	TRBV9	TGTGCCAGCAGCGCGACTCCGTACTCCTACGAGCAGTACTTC	CASSATPYSYEQYF
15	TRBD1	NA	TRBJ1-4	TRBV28	TGTGCCAGCAGTTTATTGTCGGGACAGGGCCGTGAACTGTTTTTT	CASSLLSGQGRELFF
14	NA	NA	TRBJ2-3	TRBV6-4	TGTGCCAGGGATACAGGGTTCAAAGCAGATACGCAGTATTTT	CARDTGFKADTQYF
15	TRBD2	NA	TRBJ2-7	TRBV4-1	TGCGCCAGCAACCAAAGGTCTAGCGGAATTTACGAGCAGTACTTC	CASNQRSSGIYEQYF